The rows below give T cell receptor beta chains drawn from one sample of a study of identical twins. Via MiXCR, TCRdb re-called the 5' RACE reads, giving one row per CDR3 protein. The sample has about 920,000 distinct CDR3 sequences; more than 9% are singletons. The same data also contributed to another study, on yellow fever vaccine responses in identical twins.

Source material: PBMCs. All receptors derive from a woman aged 18-35 years in good health. Each CDR3 is given with its conserved first and last residue. D genes are given only for firm matches. Only part of the rows carry a size: once, few, many, or a class if the clone is expanded.

clone size	V gene	D gene	J gene	CDR3 DNA	CDR3 protein
-	TRBV28	TRBD1	TRBJ1-2	TGTGCCAGCGTCCCCGAGGGGGCCCCAAACTATGGCTACACCTTC	CASVPEGAPNYGYTF
few	TRBV20-1	TRBD2	TRBJ2-5	TGCAGTGCTAGACCCCTAGCGGGGCAACAAGAGACCCAGTACTTC	CSARPLAGQQETQYF
-	TRBV7-8	TRBD2	TRBJ2-1	TGTGCCAGCAGCTTATCTCGGGGGGATGAGCAGTTCTTC	CASSLSRGDEQFF
many	TRBV20-1	TRBD2	TRBJ2-3	TGCAGTGCAACTAGCGGGAGAAACGCAGATACGCAGTATTTT	CSATSGRNADTQYF
many	TRBV11-2	-	TRBJ1-1	TGTGCCAGCAGCTTACCCAGGGCCACTGAAGCTTTCTTT	CASSLPRATEAFF
few	TRBV29-1	TRBD1	TRBJ2-1	TGCAGCGTTGAAGGGGGGACAGGGAGAACCATCCCCCGATACAATGAGCAGTTCTTC	CSVEGGTGRTIPRYNEQFF
few	TRBV3-1	-	TRBJ2-2	TGTGCCAGCAGCCCCCGACATAGTTGGACCAACACCGGGGAGCTGTTTTTT	CASSPRHSWTNTGELFF
few	TRBV19	-	TRBJ2-1	TGTGCCAGTAGTCCCTGGACGGTACCTCCACAAAATGAGCAGTTCTTC	CASSPWTVPPQNEQFF
-	TRBV4-1	TRBD1	TRBJ1-5	TGCGCCAGCAGTCGACCCGACAGGGAAGATCAGCCCCAGCATTTT	CASSRPDREDQPQHF
-	TRBV20-1	TRBD2	TRBJ2-7	TGCAGTGCTAAGCGGGAGAAGGGCGAGCAGTACTTC	CSAKREKGEQYF
few	TRBV12-3/TRBV12-4	-	TRBJ2-1	TGTGCCAGCAGTGAACACAATGAGCAGTTCTTC	CASSEHNEQFF
few	TRBV21-1	-	TRBJ2-4	TGTGCCAGCAGCACCCACAGGGGCCCTAGATACAAAAACATTCAGTACTTC	CASSTHRGPRYKNIQYF
-	TRBV2	-	TRBJ1-2	TGTGCCAGCAGTGCGGGATTCGCGGAAGACTACACCTTC	CASSAGFAEDYTF
few	TRBV20-1	-	TRBJ1-1	TGCAGTGCTAGAGATGGACAGAGGAACACTGAAGCTTTCTTT	CSARDGQRNTEAFF
few	TRBV3-1	TRBD2	TRBJ2-3	TGTGCCAGCAGCCAAGCCCGGACTAGCGGCACAGATACGCAGTATTTT	CASSQARTSGTDTQYF
few	TRBV9	TRBD2	TRBJ2-3	TGTGCCAGCAGCGTAGCCCCACTAGCGGGACAAGATACGCAGTATTTT	CASSVAPLAGQDTQYF
few	TRBV12-3/TRBV12-4	-	TRBJ2-1	TGTGCCAGCAGTTCCCCCGGGAGCGAGCAGTTCTTC	CASSSPGSEQFF
few	TRBV7-8	TRBD2	TRBJ2-7	TGTGCCAGCAGCTCGGGACTAGAGATCCACGAGCAGTACTTC	CASSSGLEIHEQYF
-	TRBV6-1	-	TRBJ2-1	TGTGCCAGCAGCCCCGAGGCAGGGAGTGCCTACAATGAGCAGTTCTTC	CASSPEAGSAYNEQFF
-	TRBV29-1	-	TRBJ2-2	TGCAGCGGCGGACCCCGGGACACCGGGGAGCTGTTTTTT	CSGGPRDTGELFF
few	TRBV28	TRBD2	TRBJ2-2	TGTGCCAGCAGTCTCGGACTAGCGGGGGGCGCGAACACCGGGGAGCTGTTTTTT	CASSLGLAGGANTGELFF
-	TRBV6-1	TRBD2	TRBJ2-3	TGTGTCTCGGGGGAGGGTGGCGGGAGTGGGAATACGCAGTATTTT	CVSGEGGGSGNTQYF
-	TRBV20-1	TRBD1	TRBJ1-1	TGCAGTGCTAAGCCCCCGACAGGGGCGAACACTGAAGCTTTCTTT	CSAKPPTGANTEAFF
-	TRBV28	TRBD2	TRBJ2-7	TGTGCCAGCAGTTTAGCCGGGACTAGCGGACCCTCCTACGAGCAGTACTTC	CASSLAGTSGPSYEQYF
few	TRBV7-3	-	TRBJ2-1	TGTGCCAGCAGCACAACGGGCGGTTACTCCTACAATGAGCAGTTCTTC	CASSTTGGYSYNEQFF
-	TRBV25-1	TRBD1	TRBJ2-3	TGTGCCAGCAGTGGGCTACAGGGGTCGCAGTATTTT	CASSGLQGSQYF
-	TRBV7-7	TRBD2	TRBJ2-5	TGTGCCAGCAGCTTCGACTACGGACTAGAAGAGACCCAGTACTTC	CASSFDYGLEETQYF